A selection of T cell receptor beta chains follows, all from one sample in a study of T cells in Graves' hyperthyroidism and ophthalmopathy. Using its own MiXCR run on the multiplex PCR reads, TCRdb lists one record per CDR3 protein. The sample consists of fewer than 350,000 distinct CDR3 sequences, approximately 18% of them appearing once. Sequencing input: blood. These receptors originate from a woman aged 45 to 65 with Graves' hyperthyroidism. Both conserved end residues are part of each CDR3.

TRBV6-2/TRBV6-3,CASSWLLAAEETQYF
TRBV20-1,CSASDQGSQETQYF
TRBV7-6,CASSVSPYDRVTHNEQFF
TRBV28,CAITSGSEQFF
TRBV12-3/TRBV12-4,CASTRANTGELFF
TRBV4-2,CASSQGASGTQETQYF
TRBV4-2,CASSPSRGGDRELFF
TRBV7-3,CASSPLRDSEQFF
TRBV7-8,CASSYREARSYEQYF
TRBV7-3,CASSLGRLTDTQYF
TRBV19,CASSYMTVGNQPQHF
TRBV12-3/TRBV12-4,CASSFLANTEAFF
TRBV11-2,CASSFWGVGYEQYF
TRBV7-4,CASSGSGPKSGRNSYEQYF
TRBV7-6,CASSFGTSGASNTGELFF
TRBV7-9,CASSPSGAPYEQYF
TRBV11-1,CASSPRVVPNTEAFF
TRBV20-1,CSARDQEGGAYNEQFF
TRBV18,CASSPGSGANILTF
TRBV6-2/TRBV6-3,CASSLPGSQYF
TRBV3-1,CASSQGAGAIAKNIQYF
TRBV9,CASSVVPADAHNEQFF
TRBV7-9,CAPAPTNAEAFF
TRBV19,CASSPGKGQGITEAFF
TRBV28,CASSWGTQRRGNQPQHF
TRBV11-3,CASSPGTGYNEQFF
TRBV10-1,CASSEVLASVDTQYF
TRBV27,CASRRAGTENQPQHF
TRBV7-3,CASSLRTRGTSGPYEQFF
TRBV30,CAWEPGQGNSPLHF
TRBV6-1,CASSEGLFEKLFF
TRBV19,CASKGTGAPDTQYF
TRBV11-1,CASTLRGGDHGELFF
TRBV6-5,CASSYSTGRGTEAFF
TRBV28,CASSLAGVWNEQFF
TRBV5-1,CASSRGQGDNEQFF
TRBV5-1,CASSQGLALETLYF
TRBV20-1,CSARGAGSGGYTF
TRBV29-1,CGFPPGGGYNEEFF
TRBV5-5,CASSAPDRDYEQYF
TRBV12-5,CASGFSTLAGAQTDTQYF
TRBV6-1,CASSVEGTGELFF
TRBV3-1,CASSTRSEQYF
TRBV12-3/TRBV12-4,CASRFLGDLETQYF
TRBV7-3,CASSVTGISTDTQYF
TRBV6-1,CASRGTGKNSPLHF
TRBV7-3,CASSLRATGTGNTEAFF
TRBV30,CACFRISGDTQYF
TRBV9,CASSQAGRHEQYF
TRBV4-1,CASSQVGTGRDTQYF
TRBV6-1,CASSTGTGGLVGNTIYF
TRBV5-8,CASSFGGRRPDTQYF
TRBV27,CASTQGGTGRSPLHF
TRBV20-1,CSARKPPLNTEAFF
TRBV6-2/TRBV6-3,CASSRGQASYEQYF
TRBV5-1,CASSSGDHTEAFF